The 10 T cell receptor beta chains below come from one sample, sequenced in a study of cytomegalovirus exposure and HLA in healthy donors. 60 Vbeta and 13 Jbeta primers were used in PCR. The assay was immunoSEQ multiplex PCR, and TCRdb's table has in-frame clones only and misses some. This table has roughly 150,000 clones, less than 90% appearing once. Specimen: PBMCs. Receptors originate from a man in his thirties or forties in good health and CMV-seronegative.

The rearrangement links TRBV7-6 to TRBJ2-1, with D perhaps matching TRBD2 (6 bases). V lost 1 base to trimming and J lost 3 bases, with 10 bases between them. Germline-derived CDR1 and CDR2 are SGHVS and FNYEAQ. The CDR3 runs to 15 residues. The CDR3 DNA sequence: TGTGCCAGCAGCTTAGTGGGGGGATTCTACAATGAGCAGTTCTTC. Translating it yields CASSLVGGFYNEQFF.

The V call is TRBV11-3, the J call TRBJ1-2; D may be TRBD1 (6 bases). Germline CDR1 reads SGHNT; CDR2 reads YENEEA. V lost 0 bases, J lost 1 base, and 12 bases lay in between. The length of the CDR3 is 16 residues. In DNA form, the CDR3 reads TGTGCCAGCAGCTTAGACCCGACAGGCTTTAACTATGGCTACACCTTC. Translated, it gives CASSLDPTGFNYGYTF.

The chain links TRBV27 to TRBJ2-6; TRBD1 matches at 8 bases. The CDR3 has 18 amino acids. J was trimmed by 2 bases and V by 2 bases; bases with no gene match: 8. CDR1 and CDR2 from the germline V gene are MNHEY and SMNVEV (reference sequence). As DNA, the CDR3 is TGTGCCAGCAGTTTAATCGGACAGGGTCTCGCTGGGGCCAACGTCCTGACTTTC. This encodes CASSLIGQGLAGANVLTF.

The V gene is TRBV19, the J gene TRBJ2-1, with 7 bases that match TRBD2. V lost 5 bases, J lost 4 bases, and 8 bases stayed unmatched. This CDR3 contains 15 residues. CDR1 LNHDA and CDR2 SQIVND come from the germline V gene (reference sequence). In nucleotides, the CDR3 is TGTGCCAGTAGTCTCGGGACTACTACTTACAATGAGCAGTTCTTC. Protein sequence: CASSLGTTTYNEQFF.

This clone showed up just a few times. The chain is built from TRBV4-1 and TRBJ2-1; D is possibly TRBD2 (6 bases). With 0 bases removed from V and 3 bases from J, the gap between germline ends came to 18 bases. The CDR3 totals 18 residues. Germline V gene data show CDR1 as MGHRA and CDR2 as YSYEKL. The CDR3 DNA reads as TGCGCCAGCAGCCAAGATCCACTTGGGGGGTTACTCTACAATGAGCAGTTCTTC. Its protein product is CASSQDPLGGLLYNEQFF.

This chain connects TRBV11-2 to TRBJ2-7; 11 bases match TRBD2. The CDR3 contains 17 residues. Unmatched junction bases numbered 11, after V lost 4 bases and J lost 3 bases. The germline CDR1 and CDR2 sequences are SGHAT and FQNNGV. The chain's CDR3 is CASSSLSGTSGLYEQYF. The DNA of the CDR3 is TGTGCCAGCAGCTCCTTATCCGGGACTAGCGGACTCTACGAGCAGTACTTC.

This chain joins TRBV6-5 and TRBJ2-6; D is unresolved. This CDR3 spans 12 amino acids. With 5 bases removed from V and 4 bases from J, the gap between germline ends came to 3 bases. CDR1 is MNHEY and CDR2 is SVGAGI in the germline V gene. The CDR3 spells CASSPGANVLTF. Written as DNA, the CDR3 is TGTGCCAGCAGTCCGGGGGCCAACGTCCTGACTTTC.

The V gene is TRBV28, the J gene TRBJ2-7; 10 bases match TRBD2. The CDR3 is 15 residues long. Germline V gives CDR1 MDHEN, CDR2 SYDVKM. Unmatched junction bases numbered 5, after V lost 3 bases and J lost 3 bases. In nucleotides, the CDR3 is TGTGCCAGCAGTTTTGAAGGACTAGCGGACTACGAGCAGTACTTC. Translation gives CASSFEGLADYEQYF.

The CDR3 nucleotides read TGTGCCTGGAGTGTACCCAGGGGGAATTCACCCCTCCACTTT. Translated, it gives CAWSVPRGNSPLHF. The gene calls are TRBV30 and TRBJ1-6; TRBD1 agrees at 7 bases. J was trimmed by 7 bases and V by 0 bases; bases with no gene match: 3. Germline CDR1 reads GTSNPN; CDR2 reads SVGIG (reference sequence). The length of the CDR3 is 14 residues.

The genes are TRBV11-3 and TRBJ2-3; TRBD2 matches 8 bases. Germline lookup yields CDR1 SGHNT and CDR2 YENEEA. The V gene end was trimmed by 1 base and the J gene end by 1 base; junction bases not matched to a gene: 4. The CDR3 has 16 amino acids. In nucleotides, the CDR3 is TGTGCCAGCAGCTTAGCCCTAGCGGGCGGCACAGATACGCAGTATTTT. This codes for CASSLALAGGTDTQYF.